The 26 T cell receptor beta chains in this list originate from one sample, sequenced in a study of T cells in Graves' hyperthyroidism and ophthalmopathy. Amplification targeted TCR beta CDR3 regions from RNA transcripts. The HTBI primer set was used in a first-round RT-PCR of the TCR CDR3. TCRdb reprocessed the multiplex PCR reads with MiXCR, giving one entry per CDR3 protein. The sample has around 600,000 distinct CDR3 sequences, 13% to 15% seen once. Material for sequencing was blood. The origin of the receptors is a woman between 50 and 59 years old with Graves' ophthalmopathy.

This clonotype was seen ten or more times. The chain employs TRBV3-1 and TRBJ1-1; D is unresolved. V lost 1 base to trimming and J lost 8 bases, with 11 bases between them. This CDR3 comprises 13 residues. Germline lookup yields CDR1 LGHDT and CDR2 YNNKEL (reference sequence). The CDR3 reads CASSQGWLEEAFF. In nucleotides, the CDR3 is TGTGCCAGCAGCCAAGGCTGGTTGGAGGAAGCTTTCTTT.

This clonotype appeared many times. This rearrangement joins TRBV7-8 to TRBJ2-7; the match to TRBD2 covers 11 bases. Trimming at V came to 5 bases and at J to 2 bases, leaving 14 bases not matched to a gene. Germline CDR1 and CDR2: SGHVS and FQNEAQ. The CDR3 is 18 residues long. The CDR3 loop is CASSLRQPTSGSTYEQYF. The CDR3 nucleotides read TGTGCCAGCAGCCTCCGCCAGCCAACTAGCGGGAGTACCTACGAGCAGTACTTC.

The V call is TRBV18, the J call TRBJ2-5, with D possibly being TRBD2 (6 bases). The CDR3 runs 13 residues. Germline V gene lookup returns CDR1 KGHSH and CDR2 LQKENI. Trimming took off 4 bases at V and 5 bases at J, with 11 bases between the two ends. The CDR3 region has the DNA TGTGCCAGCTCACTGCAAGCGGGTGAGACCCAGTACTTC. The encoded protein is CASSLQAGETQYF.

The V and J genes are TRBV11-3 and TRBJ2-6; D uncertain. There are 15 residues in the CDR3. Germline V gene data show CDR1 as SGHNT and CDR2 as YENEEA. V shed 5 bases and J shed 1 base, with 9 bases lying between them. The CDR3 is CASSAQLSGANVLTF. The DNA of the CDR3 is TGTGCCAGCAGCGCACAGTTATCTGGGGCCAACGTCCTGACTTTC.

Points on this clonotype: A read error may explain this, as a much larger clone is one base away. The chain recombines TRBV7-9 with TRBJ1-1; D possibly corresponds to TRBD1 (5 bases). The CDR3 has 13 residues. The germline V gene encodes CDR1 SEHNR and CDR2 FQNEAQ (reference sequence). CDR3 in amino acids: CASNRNQNTESFF. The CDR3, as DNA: TGTGCCAGCAACAGGAACCAGAACACTGAATCTTTCTTT.

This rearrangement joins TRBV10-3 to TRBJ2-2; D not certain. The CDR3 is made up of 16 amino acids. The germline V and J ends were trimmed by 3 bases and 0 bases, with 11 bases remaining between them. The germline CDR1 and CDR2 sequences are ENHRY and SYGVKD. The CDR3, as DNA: TGTGCCATCAGTGACTCGCGCGGAGCGAACACCGGGGAGCTGTTTTTT. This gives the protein CAISDSRGANTGELFF.

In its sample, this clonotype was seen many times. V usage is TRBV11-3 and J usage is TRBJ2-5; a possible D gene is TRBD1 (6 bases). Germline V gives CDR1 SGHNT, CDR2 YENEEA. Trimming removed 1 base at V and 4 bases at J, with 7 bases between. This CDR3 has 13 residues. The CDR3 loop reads CASSLGGPETQYF. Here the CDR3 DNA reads TGTGCCAGCAGCTTAGGGGGGCCAGAGACCCAGTACTTC.

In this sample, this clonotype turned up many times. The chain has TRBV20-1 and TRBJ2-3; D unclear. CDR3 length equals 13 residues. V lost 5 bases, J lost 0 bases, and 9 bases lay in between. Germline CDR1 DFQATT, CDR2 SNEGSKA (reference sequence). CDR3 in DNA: TGCAGTGCTTGGACGTACAGCACAGATACGCAGTATTTT. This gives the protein CSAWTYSTDTQYF.

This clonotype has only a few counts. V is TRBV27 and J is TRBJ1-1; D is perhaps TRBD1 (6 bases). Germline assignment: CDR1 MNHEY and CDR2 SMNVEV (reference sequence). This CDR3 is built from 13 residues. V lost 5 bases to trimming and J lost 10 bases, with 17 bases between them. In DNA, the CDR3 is TGTGCCAGCAGTCTCAACCACAGGGATGGAGCTTTCTTT. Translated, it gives CASSLNHRDGAFF.

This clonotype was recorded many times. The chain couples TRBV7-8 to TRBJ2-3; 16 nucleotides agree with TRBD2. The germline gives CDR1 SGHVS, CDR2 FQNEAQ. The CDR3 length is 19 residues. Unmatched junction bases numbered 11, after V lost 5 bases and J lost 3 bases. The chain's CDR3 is CASSPMGLAGGKVTDTQYF. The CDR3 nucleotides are TGTGCCAGCAGCCCGATGGGACTAGCGGGAGGGAAAGTGACAGATACGCAGTATTTT.

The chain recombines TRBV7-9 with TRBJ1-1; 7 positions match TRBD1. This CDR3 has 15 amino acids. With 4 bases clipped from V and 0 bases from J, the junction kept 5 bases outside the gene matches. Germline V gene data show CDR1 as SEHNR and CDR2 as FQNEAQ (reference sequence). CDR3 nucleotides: TGTGCCAGCAGCTCGGGACAGTTCATGAACACTGAAGCTTTCTTT. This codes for CASSSGQFMNTEAFF.

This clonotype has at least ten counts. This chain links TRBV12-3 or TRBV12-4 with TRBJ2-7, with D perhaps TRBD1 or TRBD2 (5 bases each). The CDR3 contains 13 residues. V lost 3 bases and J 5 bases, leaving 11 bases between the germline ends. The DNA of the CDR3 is TGTGCCAGCAGTTTGAGGGGCGGCGACGAGCAGTACTTC. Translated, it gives CASSLRGGDEQYF.

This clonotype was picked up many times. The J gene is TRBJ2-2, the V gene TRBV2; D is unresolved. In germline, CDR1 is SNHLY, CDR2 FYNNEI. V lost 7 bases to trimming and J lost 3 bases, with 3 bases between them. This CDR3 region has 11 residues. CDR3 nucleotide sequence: TGTGCCAGCAAGGACACCGGGGAGCTGTTTTTT. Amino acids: CASKDTGELFF.

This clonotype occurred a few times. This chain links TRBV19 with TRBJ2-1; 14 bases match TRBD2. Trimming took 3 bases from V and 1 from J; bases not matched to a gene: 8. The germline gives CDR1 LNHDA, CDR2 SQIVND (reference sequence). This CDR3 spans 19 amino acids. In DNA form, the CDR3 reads TGTGCCAGTAGTATGGCCACTGGACTAGCGGGAGGTTCCTACAATGAGCAGTTCTTC. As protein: CASSMATGLAGGSYNEQFF.

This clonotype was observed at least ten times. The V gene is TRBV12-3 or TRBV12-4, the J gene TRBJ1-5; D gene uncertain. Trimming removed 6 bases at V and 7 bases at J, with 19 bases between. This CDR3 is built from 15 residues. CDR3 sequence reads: CASSLRATNDQPQHF. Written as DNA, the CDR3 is TGTGCCAGCAGCTTGCGGGCGACTAACGACCAGCCCCAGCATTTT.

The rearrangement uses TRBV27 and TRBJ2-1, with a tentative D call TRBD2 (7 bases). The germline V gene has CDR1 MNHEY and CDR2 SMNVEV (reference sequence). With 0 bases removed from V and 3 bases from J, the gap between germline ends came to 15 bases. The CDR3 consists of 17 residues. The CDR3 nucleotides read TGTGCCAGCAGTTTATCGATGGGGGGGCTTGACTACAATGAGCAGTTCTTC. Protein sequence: CASSLSMGGLDYNEQFF.

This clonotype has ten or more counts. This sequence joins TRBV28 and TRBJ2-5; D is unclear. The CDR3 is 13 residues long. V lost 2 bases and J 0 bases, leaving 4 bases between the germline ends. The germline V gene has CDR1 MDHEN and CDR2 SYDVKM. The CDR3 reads CASSLGNQETQYF. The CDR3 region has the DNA TGTGCCAGCAGTTTAGGAAACCAAGAGACCCAGTACTTC.

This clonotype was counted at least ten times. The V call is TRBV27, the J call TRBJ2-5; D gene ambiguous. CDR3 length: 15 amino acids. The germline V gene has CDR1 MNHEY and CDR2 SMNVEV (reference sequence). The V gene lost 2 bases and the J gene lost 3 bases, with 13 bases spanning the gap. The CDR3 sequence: CASSLQAAFKETQYF. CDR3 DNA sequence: TGTGCCAGCAGTTTACAGGCAGCCTTTAAAGAGACCCAGTACTTC.

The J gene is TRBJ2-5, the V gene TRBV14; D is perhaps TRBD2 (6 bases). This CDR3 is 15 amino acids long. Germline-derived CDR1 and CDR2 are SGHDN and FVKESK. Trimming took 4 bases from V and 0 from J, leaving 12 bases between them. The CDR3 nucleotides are TGTGCCAGCAGCCTCCGGGACTGGTACCAAGAGACCCAGTACTTC. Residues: CASSLRDWYQETQYF.

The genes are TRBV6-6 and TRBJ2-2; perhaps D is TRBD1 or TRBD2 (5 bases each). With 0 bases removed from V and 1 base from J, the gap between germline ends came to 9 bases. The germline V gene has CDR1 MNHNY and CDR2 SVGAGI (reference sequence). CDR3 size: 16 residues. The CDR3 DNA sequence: TGTGCCAGCAGTTACTCGATGGGACGGAACACCGGGGAGCTGTTTTTT. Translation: CASSYSMGRNTGELFF.

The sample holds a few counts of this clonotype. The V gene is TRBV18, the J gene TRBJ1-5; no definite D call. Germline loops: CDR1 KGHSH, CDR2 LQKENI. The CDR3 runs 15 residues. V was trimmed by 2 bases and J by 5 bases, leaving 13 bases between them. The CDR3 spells CASSPLAGEDQPQHF. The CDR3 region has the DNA TGTGCCAGCTCACCATTGGCAGGTGAAGATCAGCCCCAGCATTTT. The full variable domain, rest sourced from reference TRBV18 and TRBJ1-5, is NAGVMQNPRHLVRRRGQEARLRCSPMKGHSHVYWYRQLPEEGLKFMVYLQKENIIDESGMPKERFSAEFPKEGPSILRIQQVVRGDSAAYFCASSPLAGEDQPQHFGDGTRLSIL.

The CDR3 coding sequence is TGCAGTGCTAGCCGGGACTCGATAACCGGGGAGCTGTTTTTT. This sequence encodes CSASRDSITGELFF. The chain joins TRBV20-1 to TRBJ2-2; D possibly corresponds to TRBD2 (6 bases). Germline V CDR1 and CDR2: DFQATT, SNEGSKA (reference sequence). Trimming removed 3 bases from V and 5 bases from J, with 13 bases in between. This CDR3 comprises 14 residues.

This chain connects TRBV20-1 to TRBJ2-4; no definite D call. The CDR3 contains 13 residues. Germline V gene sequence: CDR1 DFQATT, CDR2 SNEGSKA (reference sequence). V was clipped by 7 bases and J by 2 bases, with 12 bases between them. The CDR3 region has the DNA TGCAGTGTTCGGGCAGCGTCCAAAAACATTCAGTACTTC. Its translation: CSVRAASKNIQYF.

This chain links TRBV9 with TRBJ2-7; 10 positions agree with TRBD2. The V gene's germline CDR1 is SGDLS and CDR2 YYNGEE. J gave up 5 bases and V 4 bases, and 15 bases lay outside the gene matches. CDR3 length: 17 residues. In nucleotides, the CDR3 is TGTGCCAGCAGCCCCCAAAGTGGAGCGGGAGGGTTGGACGAGCAGTACTTC. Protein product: CASSPQSGAGGLDEQYF.

The CDR3 nucleotides are TGCGCCAGCAGCTTGTTATTTCTGACGGGAGTGGGGCAAGAGACCCAGTACTTC. Translating gives CASSLLFLTGVGQETQYF. The rearrangement uses TRBV5-1 and TRBJ2-5; D is possibly TRBD2 (6 bases). In germline, CDR1 is SGHRS, CDR2 YFSETQ. The CDR3 spans 18 residues. Trimming took 1 base from V and 2 from J, leaving 21 bases between them.

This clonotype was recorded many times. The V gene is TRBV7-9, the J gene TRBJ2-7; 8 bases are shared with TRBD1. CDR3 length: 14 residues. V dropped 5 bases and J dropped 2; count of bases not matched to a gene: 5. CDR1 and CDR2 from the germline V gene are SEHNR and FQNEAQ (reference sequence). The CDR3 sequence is CASSKNRGTYEQYF. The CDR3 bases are TGTGCCAGCAGCAAAAACAGGGGGACCTACGAGCAGTACTTC. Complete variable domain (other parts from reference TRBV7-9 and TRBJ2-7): DTGVSQNPRHKITKRGQNVTFRCDPISEHNRLYWYRQTLGQGPEFLTYFQNEAQLEKSRLLSDRFSAERPKGSFSTLEIQRTEQGDSAMYLCASSKNRGTYEQYFGPGTRLTVT.